Below, 27 T cell receptor beta chains from the same sample are listed, as sequenced in a study of OX40 agonist ivuxolimab in advanced cancers. Measured with immunoSEQ multiplex PCR; TCRdb has only the in-frame clones, and not every one. The sample carries some 69,000 clones, almost 90% recorded once. Sequencing was performed on CD4+ or CD8+ T cells sorted from blood, taken in a trial of the OX40 agonist ivuxolimab. Receptor source: an adult with an advanced solid tumor such as melanoma, head and neck, liver or kidney cancer.

The V and J genes are TRBV19 and TRBJ1-5; maybe TRBD1 (6 bases). CDR3 length: 16 amino acids. Germline assignment: CDR1 LNHDA and CDR2 SQIVND (reference sequence). V was cut by 6 bases and J by 0 bases, with 15 bases left in between. Written as DNA, the CDR3 is TGTGCCAGTAGACGGGAGGGGGTGAATAGCAATCAGCCCCAGCATTTT. This gives the protein CASRREGVNSNQPQHF.

V gene TRBV10-3 combines with J gene TRBJ1-4; 7 bases align to TRBD1. The germline gives CDR1 ENHRY, CDR2 SYGVKD. V lost 10 bases, J lost 5 bases, and 16 bases stayed unmatched. The CDR3 consists of 16 residues. CDR3 loop: CATGTATGLGNEKLFF. The CDR3 nucleotides are TGTGCCACCGGGACAGCCACGGGCCTCGGAAATGAAAAACTGTTTTTT.

The chain uses TRBV19 and TRBJ2-3; 12 nucleotides line up with TRBD1. J was trimmed by 6 bases and V by 11 bases; bases with no gene match: 6. This CDR3 region has 13 residues. Germline V gene lookup returns CDR1 LNHDA and CDR2 SQIVND (reference sequence). The CDR3: CAVRDRGLDTQYF. The CDR3 DNA follows: TGTGCCGTCCGGGACAGGGGGCTTGATACGCAGTATTTT.

This chain connects TRBV6-5 to TRBJ2-1, with D maybe TRBD2 (5 bases). With 5 bases removed from V and 7 bases from J, the gap between germline ends came to 18 bases. The CDR3 spans 15 residues. Germline V CDR1 and CDR2: MNHEY, SVGAGI. This CDR3 reads CASSTPRVGFNEQFF. The CDR3 DNA follows: TGTGCCAGCAGTACCCCGCGGGTTGGGTTTAATGAGCAGTTCTTC.

This clone was seen a single time. The chain is built from TRBV5-1 and TRBJ2-7; no clear D. CDR1 is SGHRS and CDR2 is YFSETQ in the germline V gene. This CDR3 contains 11 residues. Trimming removed 0 bases from V and 6 bases from J, with 4 bases in between. The CDR3 DNA is TGCGCCAGCAGCTTGGATCGCGAGCAGTACTTC. It is translated as CASSLDREQYF.

CDR3 DNA sequence: TGCGCCAGCAGCTTTAAGGGAGTCCAAGAGACCCAGTACTTC. This sequence encodes CASSFKGVQETQYF. The rearrangement uses TRBV5-1 and TRBJ2-5, with D possibly being TRBD2 (5 bases). Trimming removed 2 bases from V and 1 base from J, with 9 bases in between. The CDR3 has 14 residues. Germline V CDR1 and CDR2: SGHRS, YFSETQ.

This rearrangement joins TRBV6-6 to TRBJ2-7; TRBD1 is a possible D gene (6 bases). Germline CDR1 MNHNY, CDR2 SVGAGI (reference sequence). This CDR3 spans 14 amino acids. V was pared by 4 bases and J by 7 bases, with 17 bases between. The CDR3 DNA sequence: TGTGCCAGCAGTTTCAACAGGGTTTCGGGAGAGCAGTACTTC. As protein: CASSFNRVSGEQYF.

The rearrangement links TRBV5-1 to TRBJ1-1; 7 bases are shared with TRBD1. This CDR3 contains 15 residues. V was pared by 4 bases and J by 1 base, with 7 bases of the junction left unmatched. Looked up from germline, CDR1 is SGHRS and CDR2 is YFSETQ. The CDR3 protein is CASSSAGGWNTEAFF. CDR3 nucleotides: TGCGCCAGCAGCAGTGCAGGGGGTTGGAACACTGAAGCTTTCTTT.

The gene calls are TRBV18 and TRBJ2-1; 9 bases line up with TRBD2. The trim removed 3 bases at V and 9 bases at J, leaving 6 bases unmatched. Germline CDR1 reads KGHSH; CDR2 reads LQKENI. The length of the CDR3 is 14 residues. CDR3 amino acids: CASSPGLAVGEQFF. The CDR3 coding sequence is TGTGCCAGCTCACCGGGACTAGCCGTCGGTGAGCAGTTCTTC.

The chain joins TRBV5-6 to TRBJ2-5, with 12 bases fitting TRBD2. The trim removed 0 bases at V and 5 bases at J, leaving 2 bases unmatched. This CDR3 is 15 amino acids long. CDR1 and CDR2 (germline): SGHDT, YYEEEE. The CDR3 DNA follows: TGTGCCAGCAGCTTGGCGCTAGCGGGGGGGGAGACCCAGTACTTC. This encodes CASSLALAGGETQYF.

The rearrangement uses TRBV6-5 and TRBJ2-1; 8 bases map to TRBD2. With 6 bases clipped from V and 3 bases from J, the junction kept 4 bases outside the gene matches. Per the germline V gene, CDR1 is MNHEY and CDR2 is SVGAGI. The CDR3 is 14 residues long. The CDR3 is CASRRGLDYNEQFF. The CDR3 bases are TGTGCCAGCAGGAGGGGACTAGACTACAATGAGCAGTTCTTC.

The CDR3 region is CASSPGVQETQYF. CDR3 DNA sequence: TGTGCCAGCTCACCAGGGGTTCAGGAGACCCAGTACTTC. The chain uses TRBV18 and TRBJ2-5; D gene ambiguous. Germline V CDR1 and CDR2: KGHSH, LQKENI. The germline V and J ends were trimmed by 2 bases and 5 bases, with 9 bases remaining between them. The CDR3 totals 13 residues.

The chain links TRBV7-2 to TRBJ2-7; D unresolved. V lost 1 base and J 0 bases, leaving 1 base between the germline ends. The CDR3 runs to 12 residues. Per the germline V gene, CDR1 is SGHTA and CDR2 is FQGNSA. For the CDR3, the DNA is TGTGCCAGCAGCTTAGTCTCCTACGAGCAGTACTTC. Protein sequence: CASSLVSYEQYF.

This chain joins TRBV6-5 and TRBJ1-1, with 9 nucleotides matching TRBD1. Germline V CDR1 and CDR2: MNHEY, SVGAGI. The CDR3 is 15 amino acids. V shed 2 bases, J shed 4 bases, and the junction held 5 bases outside the gene matches. This CDR3 is CASSYDRGRATEAFF. CDR3 in DNA: TGTGCCAGCAGTTACGACAGGGGGAGGGCCACTGAAGCTTTCTTT.

The V and J genes are TRBV5-1 and TRBJ2-1, with TRBD2 matching 7 bases. Unmatched junction bases numbered 7, after V lost 0 bases and J lost 7 bases. In germline, CDR1 is SGHRS, CDR2 YFSETQ. This CDR3 is built from 15 residues. The CDR3 DNA follows: TGCGCCAGCAGCTTGGTTGGCGGGAGCAGGAATGAGCAGTTCTTC. Amino acid sequence: CASSLVGGSRNEQFF.

This clone is a singleton in its sample. The chain employs TRBV6-1 and TRBJ2-5, with 8 bases lining up with TRBD1. This CDR3 comprises 15 residues. The germline gives CDR1 MNHNS, CDR2 SASEGT. V dropped 4 bases and J dropped 5; count of bases not matched to a gene: 9. The CDR3 sequence is CASSAQPGGWETQYF. CDR3 nucleotide sequence: TGTGCCAGCAGTGCTCAACCAGGGGGCTGGGAGACCCAGTACTTC.

The rearrangement joins TRBV5-4 to TRBJ2-7; tentatively, D is TRBD2 (5 bases). Per germline, CDR1 SGHNT and CDR2 YYREEE (reference sequence). Trimming removed 1 base at V and 5 bases at J, with 10 bases between. CDR3 length equals 13 residues. CDR3: CASSLQGRDEQYF. CDR3 sequence (DNA): TGTGCCAGCAGCTTGCAAGGGCGGGACGAGCAGTACTTC.

J is TRBJ2-7 and V is TRBV7-2; weak D call: TRBD2 (6 bases). The V gene's germline CDR1 is SGHTA and CDR2 FQGNSA. V was cut by 5 bases and J by 7 bases, with 18 bases left in between. The CDR3 has 14 residues. CDR3 in amino acids: CASSMSGRPGEQYF. CDR3 sequence (DNA): TGTGCCAGCAGCATGAGCGGGCGCCCGGGGGAGCAGTACTTC.

This clone came up once. The gene calls are TRBV28 and TRBJ1-4; TRBD1 aligns across 7 bases. V lost 3 bases, J lost 8 bases, and 9 bases stayed unmatched. Per germline, CDR1 MDHEN and CDR2 SYDVKM. The CDR3 extends over 15 amino acids. CDR3 loop: CASSLAGAGGEKLFF. The DNA of the CDR3 is TGTGCCAGCAGTTTGGCGGGAGCAGGGGGGGAAAAACTGTTTTTT.

Details on this clone: At one end, the junction sequence differs from germline, possibly due to a read error. V gene TRBV28 combines with J gene TRBJ2-5; TRBD2 agrees at 9 bases. This CDR3 is built from 16 residues. Germline V gives CDR1 MDHEN, CDR2 SYDVKM. The CDR3 loop reads CALSGGSGRAAEAQYF. CDR3 coding DNA: TGTGCCCTTAGTGGGGGTAGCGGGAGAGCGGCAGAGGCCCAGTACTTC.

The chain carries TRBV7-3 and TRBJ1-2; D may be TRBD1 (6 bases). Between the trimmed V and J ends, which lost 0 bases and 3 bases, there was a span of 8 bases. This CDR3 comprises 14 residues. Germline V gene sequence: CDR1 SGHTA, CDR2 FQGTGA. In DNA form, the CDR3 reads TGTGCCAGCAGCTTAACCGGGGGCGACTATGGCTACACCTTC. Its translation is CASSLTGGDYGYTF.

V gene TRBV28 combines with J gene TRBJ1-1; weak D call: TRBD1 (6 bases). The CDR3 runs to 15 residues. Trimming left V 5 bases short and J 1 base short, with 14 bases between. Per the germline V gene, CDR1 is MDHEN and CDR2 is SYDVKM. In DNA form, the CDR3 reads TGTGCCAGCAGTCCCGCCGGGGGGCGGAACACTGAAGCTTTCTTT. It is translated as CASSPAGGRNTEAFF.

V usage is TRBV2 and J usage is TRBJ2-7; D possibly corresponds to TRBD1 (5 bases). This CDR3 is 13 amino acids long. V was pared by 7 bases and J by 9 bases, with 19 bases between. Per the germline V gene, CDR1 is SNHLY and CDR2 is FYNNEI. CDR3 bases: TGTGCCAGCAAGGGGCGGCCTTCGGGCGGGCAGTACTTC. It specifies CASKGRPSGGQYF.

This chain joins TRBV20-1 and TRBJ2-7; the D is unclear. This CDR3 contains 10 residues. In germline, CDR1 is DFQATT, CDR2 SNEGSKA (reference sequence). CDR3 protein: CSRRALEQYF. CDR3 bases: TGCAGCCGACGGGCGCTCGAGCAGTACTTC.

This chain uses TRBV7-9 with TRBJ2-1; 7 bases map to TRBD2. V gave up 3 bases and J gave up 5 bases; unmatched junction bases: 7. The CDR3 length is 15 residues. Germline V gene data show CDR1 as SEHNR and CDR2 as FQNEAQ (reference sequence). CDR3 sequence: CASSLITGGDNEQFF. The CDR3 DNA reads TGTGCCAGCAGCTTGATAACGGGAGGCGACAATGAGCAGTTCTTC.

Details on this clone: This specimen includes other DNA sequences encoding the same CDR3. The rearrangement joins TRBV9 to TRBJ2-3; 7 nucleotides align to TRBD1. CDR1 and CDR2 from the germline V gene are SGDLS and YYNGEE. The CDR3 is 14 amino acids. Unmatched junction bases numbered 4, after V lost 4 bases and J lost 2 bases. The DNA for the CDR3 is TGTGCCAGCAGCCCCAGGGGGAACACAGATACGCAGTATTTT. Its protein product is CASSPRGNTDTQYF.

V and J are TRBV21-1 and TRBJ2-5; the table's D call TRBD2 went unverified against the DNA. TRBV21-1 is termed a pseudogene. The CDR3 is made up of 13 amino acids. The CDR3 bases are TGTGCCAGCATCCGTAGAGTACAAGAGACCCAGTACTTC. This gives the protein CASIRRVQETQYF.